One and the same sample provided the 8 T cell receptor beta chains below, sequenced in a study of shared clonotypes between healthy human individuals. Profiled with immunoSEQ multiplex PCR; TCRdb holds only in-frame clones, not every one. The repertoire consists of some 550,000 clones, with almost 97% occurring once and the leading ten covering around 0.058%. Sequenced: naive CD4+ T cells sorted from blood. As for subset: CD45RA+ positively selected. The source of these receptors is a woman in her 30s in good health.

The rearrangement uses TRBV11-2 and TRBJ2-7; D gene ambiguous. This CDR3 spans 17 amino acids. Trimming removed 2 bases at V and 5 bases at J, with 22 bases between. Germline V gives CDR1 SGHAT, CDR2 FQNNGV. Here the CDR3 reads CASSLYPVGLVLNEQYF. As DNA, the CDR3 is TGTGCCAGCAGCTTATATCCGGTCGGGCTAGTTCTCAACGAGCAGTACTTC.

As concerns this clone: The sample has other DNA sequences that encode this CDR3 too. This rearrangement joins TRBV5-1 to TRBJ2-5; TRBD1 matches 9 bases. Germline V gene data show CDR1 as SGHRS and CDR2 as YFSETQ. V lost 4 bases, J lost 5 bases, and 6 bases stayed unmatched. This CDR3 contains 14 residues. The CDR3 region is CASSRTGTGETQYF. CDR3 sequence (DNA): TGCGCCAGCAGCCGTACCGGGACAGGGGAGACCCAGTACTTC.

V and J are TRBV5-1 and TRBJ2-7; 8 nucleotides agree with TRBD1. V dropped 0 bases and J dropped 3; count of bases not matched to a gene: 5. Germline assignment: CDR1 SGHRS and CDR2 YFSETQ. This CDR3 has 15 residues. DNA for the CDR3: TGCGCCAGCAGCTTGGCCGACAGGGGAATCTACGAGCAGTACTTC. As protein: CASSLADRGIYEQYF.

The genes are TRBV6-5 and TRBJ1-3, with 10 bases matching TRBD1. J gave up 2 bases and V 5 bases, and 3 bases lay outside the gene matches. Looked up from germline, CDR1 is MNHEY and CDR2 is SVGAGI. The CDR3 spans 15 residues. DNA of the CDR3: TGTGCCAGCAGTCGTGACAGGGGGCCTGGAAACACCATATATTTT. This codes for CASSRDRGPGNTIYF.

This clone was seen once. This sequence joins TRBV18 and TRBJ1-2, with TRBD1 matching over 7 bases. Germline-derived CDR1 and CDR2 are KGHSH and LQKENI. This CDR3 has 15 residues. The ends lost 5 bases at V and 4 bases at J; junction bases unmatched: 10. The CDR3 protein is CASSRAGTEFYGYTF. The CDR3 region has the DNA TGTGCCAGCTCAAGGGCCGGGACAGAATTCTATGGCTACACCTTC.

This rearrangement joins TRBV27 to TRBJ1-1; D unresolved. The germline V and J ends were trimmed by 1 base and 6 bases, with 15 bases remaining between them. Germline lookup yields CDR1 MNHEY and CDR2 SMNVEV (reference sequence). CDR3 length: 15 amino acids. The CDR3 region has the DNA TGTGCCAGCAGTTTATATGGCCCACGGGCGGCTGAAGCTTTCTTT. Its translation: CASSLYGPRAAEAFF.

This chain links TRBV10-3 with TRBJ1-2; TRBD1 might be the D (5 bases). Trimming cost V 6 bases and J 6 bases, with 14 bases left between them. Germline CDR1 reads ENHRY; CDR2 reads SYGVKD. The CDR3 runs to 13 residues. The CDR3 protein is CAISPGTSDGYTF. CDR3 coding DNA: TGTGCCATCAGCCCCGGGACCTCAGATGGCTACACCTTC.

On this clone: Other DNA sequences in the sample encode the same CDR3. V gene TRBV20-1 combines with J gene TRBJ2-1; no reliable D call. CDR1 and CDR2 (germline): DFQATT, SNEGSKA (reference sequence). V was trimmed by 3 bases and J by 5 bases, leaving 5 bases between them. The CDR3 spans 11 residues. The chain's CDR3 is CSARSDNEQFF. In nucleotides, the CDR3 is TGCAGTGCTAGGTCGGACAATGAGCAGTTCTTC.